This T cell receptor beta chain was sequenced during a study of blood T cells in healthy people across ages. It was with a sample-barcoded 5' primer and a J-beta primer mix that a second PCR of roughly 6 to 11 cycles was run. In TCRdb, the 5' RACE reads were re-called with MiXCR into one record per CDR3 protein. The sample lists fewer than 800,000 distinct CDR3 sequences; less than 40% were seen once. The CDR3 covers 14 residues. CDR1 and CDR2 from the germline V gene are MDHEN and SYDVKM. On this clonotype itself: One junction end disagrees with the germline gene, perhaps due to a read error.

The sequence was obtained from an elderly woman in good health. The gene calls are TRBV28 and TRBJ1-4; no definite D call. The specimen sequenced was blood. This chain's CDR3 is CASSLLESNEKRFF. The CDR3 bases are TGCGCCAGCAGTTTATTGGAATCTAATGAAAAACGGTTTTTT.